This T cell receptor beta chain is from a study of CD8 T cells in Susac syndrome. Reverse transcription of about 0.45 to 1 ug RNA was performed with random hexamers. MiXCR was run by TCRdb on the immunoSEQ multiplex PCR reads, yielding one entry per CDR3 protein. The repertoire has about 140,000 distinct CDR3 sequences, roughly 94% of them found once; the top ten carry 0.13% to 0.15%. Germline V gene sequence: CDR1 MNHEY, CDR2 SVGAGI. V shed 4 bases and J shed 4 bases, with 7 bases lying between them. The CDR3 is 12 amino acids. The chain joins TRBV6-5 to TRBJ1-2; D not resolved. Sequencing was performed on CD4+ T cells from PBMCs. The origin of this receptor is a human donor with Susac syndrome. The CDR3 is CASSSEGYGYTF. As DNA, the CDR3 is TGTGCCAGCAGTTCTGAGGGCTATGGCTACACCTTC.